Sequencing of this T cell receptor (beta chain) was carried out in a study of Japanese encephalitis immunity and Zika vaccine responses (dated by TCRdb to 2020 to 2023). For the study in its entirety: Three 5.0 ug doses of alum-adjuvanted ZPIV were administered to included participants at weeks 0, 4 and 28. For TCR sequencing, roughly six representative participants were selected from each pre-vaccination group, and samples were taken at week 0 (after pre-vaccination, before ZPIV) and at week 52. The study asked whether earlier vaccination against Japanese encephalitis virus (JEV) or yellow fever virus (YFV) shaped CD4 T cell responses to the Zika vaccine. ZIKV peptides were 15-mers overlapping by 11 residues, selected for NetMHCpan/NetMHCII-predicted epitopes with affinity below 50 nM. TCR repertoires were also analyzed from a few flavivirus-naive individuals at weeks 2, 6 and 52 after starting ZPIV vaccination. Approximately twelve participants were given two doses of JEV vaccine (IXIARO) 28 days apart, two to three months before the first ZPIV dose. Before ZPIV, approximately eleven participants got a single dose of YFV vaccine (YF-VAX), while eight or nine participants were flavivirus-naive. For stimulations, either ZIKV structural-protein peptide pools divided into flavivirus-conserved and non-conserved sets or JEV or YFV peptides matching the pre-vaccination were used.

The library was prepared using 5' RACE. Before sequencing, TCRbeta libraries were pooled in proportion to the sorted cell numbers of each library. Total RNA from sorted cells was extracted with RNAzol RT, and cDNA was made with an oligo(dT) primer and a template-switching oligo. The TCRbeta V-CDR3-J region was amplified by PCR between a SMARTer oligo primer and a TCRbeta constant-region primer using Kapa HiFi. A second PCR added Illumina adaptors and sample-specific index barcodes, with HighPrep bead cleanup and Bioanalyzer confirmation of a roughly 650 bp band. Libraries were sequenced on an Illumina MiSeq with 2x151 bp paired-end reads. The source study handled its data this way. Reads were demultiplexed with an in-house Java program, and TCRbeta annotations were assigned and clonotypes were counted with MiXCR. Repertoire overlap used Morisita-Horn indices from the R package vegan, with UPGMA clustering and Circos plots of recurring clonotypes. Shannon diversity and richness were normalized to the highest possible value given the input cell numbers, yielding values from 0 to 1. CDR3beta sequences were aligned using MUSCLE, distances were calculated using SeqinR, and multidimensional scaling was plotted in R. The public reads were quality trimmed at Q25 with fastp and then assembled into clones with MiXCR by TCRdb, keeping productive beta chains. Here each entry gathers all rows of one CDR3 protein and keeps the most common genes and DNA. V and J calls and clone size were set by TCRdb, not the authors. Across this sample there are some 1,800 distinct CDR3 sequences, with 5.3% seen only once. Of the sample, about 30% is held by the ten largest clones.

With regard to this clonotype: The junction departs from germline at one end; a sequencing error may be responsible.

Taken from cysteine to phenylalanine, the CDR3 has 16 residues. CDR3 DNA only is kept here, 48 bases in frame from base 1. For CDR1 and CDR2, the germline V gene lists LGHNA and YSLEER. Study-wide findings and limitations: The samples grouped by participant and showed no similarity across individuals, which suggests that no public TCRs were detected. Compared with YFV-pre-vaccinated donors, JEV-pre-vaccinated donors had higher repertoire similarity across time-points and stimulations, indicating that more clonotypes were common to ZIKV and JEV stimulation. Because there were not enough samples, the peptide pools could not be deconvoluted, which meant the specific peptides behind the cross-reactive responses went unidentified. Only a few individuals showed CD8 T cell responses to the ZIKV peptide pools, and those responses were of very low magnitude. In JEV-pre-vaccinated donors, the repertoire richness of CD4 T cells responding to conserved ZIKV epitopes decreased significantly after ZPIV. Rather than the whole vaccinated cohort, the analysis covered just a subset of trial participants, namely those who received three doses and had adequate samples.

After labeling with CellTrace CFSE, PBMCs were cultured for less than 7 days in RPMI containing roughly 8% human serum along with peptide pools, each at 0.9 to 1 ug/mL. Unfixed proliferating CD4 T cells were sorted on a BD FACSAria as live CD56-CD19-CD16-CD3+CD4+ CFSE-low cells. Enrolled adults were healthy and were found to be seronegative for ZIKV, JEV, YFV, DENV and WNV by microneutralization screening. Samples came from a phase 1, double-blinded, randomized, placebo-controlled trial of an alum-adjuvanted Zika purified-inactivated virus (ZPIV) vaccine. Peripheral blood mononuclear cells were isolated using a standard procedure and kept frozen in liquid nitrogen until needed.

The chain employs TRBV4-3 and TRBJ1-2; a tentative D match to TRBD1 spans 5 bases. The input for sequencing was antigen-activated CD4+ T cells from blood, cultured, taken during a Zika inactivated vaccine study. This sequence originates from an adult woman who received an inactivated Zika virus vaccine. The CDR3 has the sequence CASTNSSGLINYVYTF. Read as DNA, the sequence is TGCGCCAGCACCAACTCCTCGGGGCTCATTAACTATGTCTACACCTTC.